The 5 T cell receptor beta chains below all came from one sample that was sequenced in a study of T cell clones after liver transplantation. The assay was immunoSEQ multiplex PCR, and TCRdb's table has in-frame clones only and misses some. Found here are about 21,000 clones, over 85% of them singletons; the top ten hold 25%. This material consisted of CD8+ T cells from blood, taken approximately 25 months after liver transplant. These receptors all stem from a human patient who received a liver transplant. The graft donor may have given rise to some T cells.

This chain links TRBV28 with TRBJ1-5; D is ambiguous. Germline CDR1 is MDHEN and CDR2 is SYDVKM. The ends were cut back, 5 bases at V and 7 bases at J, with 15 bases in the middle. The CDR3 spans 14 residues. The CDR3 DNA is TGTGCCAGCAGTCAACTCACGTGGGGACAGCCCCAGCATTTT. It specifies CASSQLTWGQPQHF.

The chain employs TRBV2 and TRBJ2-6; 8 nucleotides line up with TRBD1. This CDR3 has 15 amino acids. Germline lookup yields CDR1 SNHLY and CDR2 FYNNEI. The V gene end was trimmed by 6 bases and the J gene end by 2 bases; junction bases not matched to a gene: 3. The CDR3: CASSRGQAGANVLTF. The CDR3 bases are TGTGCCAGCAGCAGGGGGCAGGCTGGGGCCAACGTCCTGACTTTC.

This rearrangement joins TRBV11-3 to TRBJ1-1, with D possibly matching TRBD1 (5 bases). Germline V lookup: CDR1 SGHNT, CDR2 YENEEA. The V and J ends lost 5 bases and 3 bases respectively, with 10 bases between them. The CDR3 sequence is 13 residues long. The CDR3 sequence: CASSPGGYTEAFF. The CDR3, as DNA: TGTGCCAGCAGCCCGGGGGGGTACACTGAAGCTTTCTTT.

This CDR3 is CASRGGPAGGTEAFF. The CDR3 region has the DNA TGTGCCAGTAGGGGCGGACCGGCCGGGGGCACTGAAGCTTTCTTT. This rearrangement joins TRBV19 to TRBJ1-1, with D maybe TRBD1 (5 bases). This CDR3 has 15 residues. CDR1 and CDR2 (germline): LNHDA, SQIVND (reference sequence). The V end was cut by 6 bases, the J end by 4 bases, with 18 bases between.

The chain recombines TRBV13 with TRBJ2-7, with 12 bases fitting TRBD2. CDR3 length equals 14 residues. The trim removed 4 bases at V and 3 bases at J, leaving 1 base unmatched. Germline CDR1 is PRHDT and CDR2 is FYEKMQ (reference sequence). The CDR3 spells CASSSTSGSYEQYF. CDR3 DNA sequence: TGTGCCAGCAGCTCGACTAGCGGGAGCTACGAGCAGTACTTC.